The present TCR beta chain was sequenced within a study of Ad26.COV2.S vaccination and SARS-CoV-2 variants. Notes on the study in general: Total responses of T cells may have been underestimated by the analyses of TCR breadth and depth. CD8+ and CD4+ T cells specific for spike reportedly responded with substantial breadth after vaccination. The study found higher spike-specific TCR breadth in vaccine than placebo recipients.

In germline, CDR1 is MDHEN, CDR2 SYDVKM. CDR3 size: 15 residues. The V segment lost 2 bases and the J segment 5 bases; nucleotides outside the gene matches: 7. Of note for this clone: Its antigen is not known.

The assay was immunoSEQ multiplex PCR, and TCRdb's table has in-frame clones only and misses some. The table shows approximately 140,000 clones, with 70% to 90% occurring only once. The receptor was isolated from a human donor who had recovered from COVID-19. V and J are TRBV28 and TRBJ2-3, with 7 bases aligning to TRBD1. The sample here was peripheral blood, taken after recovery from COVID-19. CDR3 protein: CASSLAAGGLDTQYF. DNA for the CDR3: TGTGCCAGCAGTTTAGCGGCAGGGGGTTTAGATACGCAGTATTTT.